Listed below are T cell receptor beta chains from one sample, sequenced in a study of beta chain features in type 1 diabetes. The repertoire was sequenced with immunoSEQ multiplex PCR; TCRdb's copy has only in-frame clones and lacks some. The sample contains 300,000 to 350,000 clones, 14% of which appear only once. Sequencing used central memory CD4+ T cells from blood. Every receptor here comes from a man aged 25 to 45 in good health. The CDR3 runs from the conserved cysteine through the conserved F or W.

J | V | CDR3
TRBJ2-7 | TRBV18 | CASSADSLRLAEQYF
TRBJ2-7 | TRBV7-2 | CASSSRGQWEQYF
TRBJ1-1 | TRBV6-5 | CASRPRGAMNTEAFF
TRBJ2-2 | TRBV5-6 | CASSSRTSGSWYTGELFF
TRBJ1-2 | TRBV7-2 | CASSLGWVYGYTF
TRBJ2-7 | TRBV10-3 | CAISESRGLEQYF
TRBJ2-1 | TRBV15 | CATSSAGWGESYNEQFF
TRBJ2-7 | TRBV6-1 | CASGQPTSYEQYF
TRBJ1-1 | TRBV5-1 | CASSVQGVDTEAFF
TRBJ1-1 | TRBV30 | CAWSGLGNTEAFF
TRBJ2-1 | TRBV7-8 | CASSLRGGRDNEQFF
TRBJ2-3 | TRBV5-4 | CASRTGGMSTDTQYF
TRBJ1-1 | TRBV6-5 | CASSDGLGETEAFF
TRBJ1-2 | TRBV11-2 | CASSLEAMTGSGYTF
TRBJ1-2 | TRBV6-6 | CASSGDRGNGYTF
TRBJ2-3 | TRBV5-1 | CASSLALSTDTQYF
TRBJ1-1 | TRBV5-1 | CASSLRDRPNTEAFF
TRBJ2-7 | TRBV27 | CASSSGPPWEQYF
TRBJ2-2 | TRBV4-1 | CASSHLRMGTGELFF
TRBJ1-5 | TRBV28 | CASSSTDHFSNQPQHF
TRBJ1-2 | TRBV30 | CAWSVRQGYGYTF
TRBJ2-3 | TRBV6-5 | CASSSGTSADTQYF
TRBJ2-3 | TRBV5-4 | CASREGLGLAADTQYF